This paragraph covers one T cell receptor beta chain sequence. The sequenced fragment ends 3 residues before the CDR3 boundary, so the rest is inferred from the germline J gene. The data derive from a study of T cells in women clearing cervical HPV infection. The overall study: Women with histologically confirmed HPV16-related CIN3 or worse, 2 with invasive cancer, served as cases.

The length of the CDR3 is 13 residues. Dot-blot hybridization genotyped cervical HPV amplified with MY09/MY11 PCR. The repertoire was sequenced with immunoSEQ multiplex PCR; TCRdb's copy has only in-frame clones and lacks some. This table holds approximately 15,000 clones. The sample was blood buffy coat. The chain uses TRBV12-3 or TRBV12-4 and TRBJ2-2, with 7 positions matching TRBD1. The sequence derives from a woman aged 18 to 75 with a cervical HPV16 infection that either progressed to CIN3+ or cleared (not recorded which). The part of the CDR3 DNA that was read is TGTGCCAGCAGTTTCGGACAGGCCCTTTGG. This gives the protein CASSFGQALW. The entire CDR3 is CASSFGQALWLFF.